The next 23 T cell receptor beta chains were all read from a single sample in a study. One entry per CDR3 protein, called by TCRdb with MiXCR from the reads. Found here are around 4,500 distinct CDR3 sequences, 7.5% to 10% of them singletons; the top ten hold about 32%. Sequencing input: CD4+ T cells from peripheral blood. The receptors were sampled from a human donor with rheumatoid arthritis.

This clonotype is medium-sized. Here the CDR3 reads CSAGDPRLAGGYEQYF. The CDR3 DNA sequence: TGCAGTGCTGGTGACCCCCGACTAGCGGGAGGATACGAGCAGTACTTC. The chain couples TRBV20-1 to TRBJ2-7; 13 bases are shared with TRBD2. The CDR3 is 16 amino acids. The V and J ends lost 5 bases and 4 bases, in that order; junction bases with no gene match: 11. The V gene's germline CDR1 is DFQATT and CDR2 SNEGSKA (reference sequence).

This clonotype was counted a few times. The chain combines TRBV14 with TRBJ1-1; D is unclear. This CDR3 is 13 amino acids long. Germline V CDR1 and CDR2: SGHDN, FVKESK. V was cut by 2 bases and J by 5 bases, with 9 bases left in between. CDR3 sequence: CASSQLEETEAFF. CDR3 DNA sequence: TGTGCCAGCAGCCAATTGGAGGAAACTGAAGCTTTCTTT.

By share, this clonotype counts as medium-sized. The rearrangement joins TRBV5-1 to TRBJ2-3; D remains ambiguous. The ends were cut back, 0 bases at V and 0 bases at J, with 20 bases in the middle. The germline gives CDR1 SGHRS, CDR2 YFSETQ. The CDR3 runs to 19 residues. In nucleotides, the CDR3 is TGCGCCAGCAGCTTGGAAGTTACCCGGTCCTTTCCTAGCACAGATACGCAGTATTTT. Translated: CASSLEVTRSFPSTDTQYF.

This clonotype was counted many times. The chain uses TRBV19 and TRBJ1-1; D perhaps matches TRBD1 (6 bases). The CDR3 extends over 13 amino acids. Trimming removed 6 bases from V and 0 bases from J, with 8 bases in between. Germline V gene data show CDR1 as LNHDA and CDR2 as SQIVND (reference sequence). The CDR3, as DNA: TGTGCCAGTAGAGGGGGAATGAACACTGAAGCTTTCTTT. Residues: CASRGGMNTEAFF.

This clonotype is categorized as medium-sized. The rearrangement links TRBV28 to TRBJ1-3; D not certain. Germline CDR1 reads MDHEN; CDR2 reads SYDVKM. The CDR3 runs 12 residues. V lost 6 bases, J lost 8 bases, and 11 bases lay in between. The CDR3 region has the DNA TGTGCCAGCAGGTCCACGGGCGACACCATATATTTT. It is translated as CASRSTGDTIYF.

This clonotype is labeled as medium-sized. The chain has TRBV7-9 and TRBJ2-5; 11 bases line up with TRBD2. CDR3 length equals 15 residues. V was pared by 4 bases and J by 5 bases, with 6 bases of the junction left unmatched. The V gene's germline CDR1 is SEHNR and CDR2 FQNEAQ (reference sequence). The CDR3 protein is CASSSPGLAAETQYF. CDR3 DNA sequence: TGTGCCAGCAGCTCCCCGGGACTAGCGGCGGAGACCCAGTACTTC.

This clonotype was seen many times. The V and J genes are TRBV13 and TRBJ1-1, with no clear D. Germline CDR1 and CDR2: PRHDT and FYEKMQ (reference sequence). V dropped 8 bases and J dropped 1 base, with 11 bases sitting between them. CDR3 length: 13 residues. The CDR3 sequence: CASGGSTNTEAFF. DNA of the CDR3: TGTGCCAGCGGTGGCAGTACGAACACTGAAGCTTTCTTT.

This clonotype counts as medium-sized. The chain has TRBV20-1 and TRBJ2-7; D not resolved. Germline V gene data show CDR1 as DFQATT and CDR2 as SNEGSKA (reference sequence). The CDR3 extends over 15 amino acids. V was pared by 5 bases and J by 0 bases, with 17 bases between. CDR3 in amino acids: CSAVRTEQTSYEQYF. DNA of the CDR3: TGCAGTGCTGTACGCACAGAGCAGACCTCCTACGAGCAGTACTTC.

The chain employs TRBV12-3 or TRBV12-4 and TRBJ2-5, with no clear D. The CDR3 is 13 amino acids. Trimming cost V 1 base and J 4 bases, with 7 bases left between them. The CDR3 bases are TGTGCCAGCAGTTTAGATCAGAGAGAGACCCAGTACTTC. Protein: CASSLDQRETQYF.

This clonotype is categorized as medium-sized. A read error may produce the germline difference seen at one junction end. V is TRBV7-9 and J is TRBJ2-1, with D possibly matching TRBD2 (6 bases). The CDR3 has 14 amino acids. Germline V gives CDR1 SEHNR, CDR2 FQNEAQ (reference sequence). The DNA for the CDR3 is TGTGCCAGCACCTTAGCGGCCGAGAACAATGAGCAGTTCTTC. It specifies CASTLAAENNEQFF.

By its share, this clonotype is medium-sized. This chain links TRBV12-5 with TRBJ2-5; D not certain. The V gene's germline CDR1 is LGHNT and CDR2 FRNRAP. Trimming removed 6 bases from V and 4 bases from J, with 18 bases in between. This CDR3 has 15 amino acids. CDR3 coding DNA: TGTGCTAGTGGCATCCGCGTCGGGTCCGGAGAGACCCAGTACTTC. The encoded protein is CASGIRVGSGETQYF.

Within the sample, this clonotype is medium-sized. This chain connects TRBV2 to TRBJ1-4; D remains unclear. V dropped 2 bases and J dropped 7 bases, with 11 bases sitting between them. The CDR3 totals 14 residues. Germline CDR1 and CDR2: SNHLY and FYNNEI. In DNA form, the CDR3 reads TGTGCCAGCAGTGAAAAAACAACCCTTGAAAAACTGTTTTTT. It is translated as CASSEKTTLEKLFF. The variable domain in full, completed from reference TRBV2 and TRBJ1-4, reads EPEVTQTPSHQVTQMGQEVILRCVPISNHLYFYWYRQILGQKVEFLVSFYNNEISEKSEIFDDQFSVERPDGSNFTLKIRSTKLEDSAMYFCASSEKTTLEKLFFGSGTQLSVL.

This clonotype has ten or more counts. The CDR3 sequence is CSVEGGLAESSYNEQFF. CDR3 bases: TGCAGCGTTGAAGGGGGACTAGCCGAAAGCTCCTACAATGAGCAGTTCTTC. The gene calls are TRBV29-1 and TRBJ2-1, with TRBD2 matching over 9 bases. Per germline, CDR1 SQVTM and CDR2 ANQGSEA. The ends lost 1 base at V and 0 bases at J; junction bases unmatched: 7. This CDR3 has 17 amino acids.

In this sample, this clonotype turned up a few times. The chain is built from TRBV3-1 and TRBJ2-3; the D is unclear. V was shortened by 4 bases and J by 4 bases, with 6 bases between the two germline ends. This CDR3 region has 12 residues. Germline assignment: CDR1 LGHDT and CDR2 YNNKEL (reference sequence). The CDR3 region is CASSLGADTQYF. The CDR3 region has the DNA TGTGCCAGCAGCCTTGGCGCAGATACGCAGTATTTT.

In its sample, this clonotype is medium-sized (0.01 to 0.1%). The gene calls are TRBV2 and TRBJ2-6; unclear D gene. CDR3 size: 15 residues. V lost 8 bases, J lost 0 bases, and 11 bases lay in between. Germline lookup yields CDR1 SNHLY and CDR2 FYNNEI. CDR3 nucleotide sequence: TGTGCCAGCGGGCACGCATCCTCTGGGGCCAACGTCCTGACTTTC. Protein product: CASGHASSGANVLTF.

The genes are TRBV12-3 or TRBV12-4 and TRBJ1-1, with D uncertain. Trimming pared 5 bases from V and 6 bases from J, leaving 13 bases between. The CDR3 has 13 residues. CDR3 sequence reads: CASSTLGSPEAFF. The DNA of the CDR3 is TGTGCCAGCAGTACCCTCGGAAGCCCTGAAGCTTTCTTT.

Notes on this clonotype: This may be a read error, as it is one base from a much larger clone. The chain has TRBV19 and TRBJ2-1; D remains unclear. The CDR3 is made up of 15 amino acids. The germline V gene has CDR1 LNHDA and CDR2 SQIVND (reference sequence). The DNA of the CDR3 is TGTGGCAGTAGTTCGGGCCCCACCGGGTACAATGAGCAGTTCTTC. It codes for CGSSSGPTGYNEQFF.

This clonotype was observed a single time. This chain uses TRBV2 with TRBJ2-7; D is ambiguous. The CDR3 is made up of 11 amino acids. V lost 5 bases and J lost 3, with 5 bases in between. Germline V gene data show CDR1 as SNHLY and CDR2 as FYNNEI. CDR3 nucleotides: TGTGCCAGCAGTCAGTACTACGAGCAGTACGTC. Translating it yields CASSQYYEQYV.

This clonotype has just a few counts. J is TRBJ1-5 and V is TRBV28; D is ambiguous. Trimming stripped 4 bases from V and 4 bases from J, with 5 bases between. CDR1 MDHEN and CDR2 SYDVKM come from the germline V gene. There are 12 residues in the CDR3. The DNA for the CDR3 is TGTGCCAGCAGTTCGGCAAATCAGCCCCAGCATTTT. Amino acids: CASSSANQPQHF.

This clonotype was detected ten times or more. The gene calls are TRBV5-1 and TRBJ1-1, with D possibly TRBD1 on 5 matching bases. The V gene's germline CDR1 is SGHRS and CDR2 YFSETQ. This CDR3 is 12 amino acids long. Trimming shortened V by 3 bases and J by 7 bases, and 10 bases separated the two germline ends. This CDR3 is CASSWDDSEAFF. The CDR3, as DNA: TGCGCCAGCAGCTGGGATGACAGTGAAGCTTTCTTT.

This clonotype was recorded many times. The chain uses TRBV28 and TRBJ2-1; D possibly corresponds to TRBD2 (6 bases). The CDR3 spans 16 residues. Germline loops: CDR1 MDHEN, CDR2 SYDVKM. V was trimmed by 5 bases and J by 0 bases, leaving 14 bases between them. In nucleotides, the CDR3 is TGTGCCAGCAGTCCACCGGGAGCGAGCTCCTACAATGAGCAGTTCTTC. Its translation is CASSPPGASSYNEQFF.

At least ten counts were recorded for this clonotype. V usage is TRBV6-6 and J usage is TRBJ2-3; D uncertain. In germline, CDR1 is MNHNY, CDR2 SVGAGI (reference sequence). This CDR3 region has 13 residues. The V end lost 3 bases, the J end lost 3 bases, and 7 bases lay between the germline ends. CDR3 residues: CASSYQTTDTQYF. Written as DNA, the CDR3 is TGTGCCAGCAGTTATCAAACTACAGATACGCAGTATTTT.

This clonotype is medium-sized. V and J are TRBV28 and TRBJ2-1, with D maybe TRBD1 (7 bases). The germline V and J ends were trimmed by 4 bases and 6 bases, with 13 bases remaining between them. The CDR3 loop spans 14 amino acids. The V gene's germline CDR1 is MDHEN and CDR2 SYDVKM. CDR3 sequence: CASSSGGSSNEQFF. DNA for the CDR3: TGTGCCAGCAGTTCAGGGGGGAGTAGCAATGAGCAGTTCTTC.